These T cell receptor beta chains were read from a single sample in a study of human T cells and chemical hapten exposure. TCRdb processed the RACE reads anew with MiXCR; each CDR3 protein has one entry. The repertoire holds roughly 84,000 distinct CDR3 sequences, with approximately 10% as singletons. The sequencing used whole blood, collected in connection with sensitization to the hapten diphenylcyclopropenone (DPC). The origin of the receptors is a woman in her forties or fifties with alopecia areata. Some clones in this sample may be carry-over from other donors' samples. Each CDR3 is given with its conserved first and last residue.

v_gene: TRBV7-8; j_gene: TRBJ2-7; CDR3aa: CASSLRDAGLAGVIWYF
v_gene: TRBV7-2; j_gene: TRBJ2-3; CDR3aa: CASSLVGARGGDTQYF
v_gene: TRBV5-1; j_gene: TRBJ2-7; CDR3aa: CASRMMTTSYEQYF
v_gene: TRBV20-1; j_gene: TRBJ2-1; CDR3aa: CSARDRGGYNEQFF
v_gene: TRBV20-1; j_gene: TRBJ2-7; CDR3aa: CSARDRVGSPLSYEQYF
v_gene: TRBV7-3; j_gene: TRBJ1-2; CDR3aa: CASSHSGGDGYTF
v_gene: TRBV12-3/TRBV12-4; j_gene: TRBJ1-5; CDR3aa: CASSLEGARDQPQHF
v_gene: TRBV29-1; j_gene: TRBJ2-1; CDR3aa: CSVLNPEQFF
v_gene: TRBV6-5; j_gene: TRBJ1-2; CDR3aa: CASSPQGSSAYTF
v_gene: TRBV18; j_gene: TRBJ2-4; CDR3aa: CASSPPMGPIAKNIQYF
v_gene: TRBV13; j_gene: TRBJ1-1; CDR3aa: CASSPRRQGSKAFF
v_gene: TRBV20-1; j_gene: TRBJ2-5; CDR3aa: CSARVGEPQYF
v_gene: TRBV29-1; j_gene: TRBJ2-3; CDR3aa: CSVDGQARTDTQYF
v_gene: TRBV29-1; j_gene: TRBJ2-1; CDR3aa: CSASQGAGSEQFF
v_gene: TRBV6-4; j_gene: TRBJ2-7; CDR3aa: CASTWGEQYF
v_gene: TRBV24-1; j_gene: TRBJ2-3; CDR3aa: CATSDPSRSDTQYF
v_gene: TRBV28; j_gene: TRBJ2-5; CDR3aa: CASSSGAQETQYF
v_gene: TRBV9; j_gene: TRBJ2-1; CDR3aa: CASSAGLASNNEQFF
v_gene: TRBV7-9; j_gene: TRBJ2-5; CDR3aa: CASSFSTDKETQYF
v_gene: TRBV28; j_gene: TRBJ2-3; CDR3aa: CASRRLRGSTDTQYF
v_gene: TRBV6-5; j_gene: TRBJ2-4; CDR3aa: CASSLQGAVGGAQYF
v_gene: TRBV29-1; j_gene: TRBJ1-1; CDR3aa: CSVNTEAFF
v_gene: TRBV5-1; j_gene: TRBJ2-5; CDR3aa: CASKAGVIETQYF
v_gene: TRBV5-6; j_gene: TRBJ2-1; CDR3aa: CASSLAGGSQYNEQFF
v_gene: TRBV11-2; j_gene: TRBJ1-2; CDR3aa: CASSLDRGAYGYTF
v_gene: TRBV6-2/TRBV6-3; j_gene: TRBJ2-7; CDR3aa: CASSYLFYEQYF
v_gene: TRBV20-1; j_gene: TRBJ2-7; CDR3aa: CSAPALSSYEQYF
v_gene: TRBV30; j_gene: TRBJ2-5; CDR3aa: CAWSVYQETQYF
v_gene: TRBV7-6; j_gene: TRBJ2-1; CDR3aa: CASSRTSGSGDNEQFF
v_gene: TRBV20-1; j_gene: TRBJ2-7; CDR3aa: CSAYVGYEQYF
v_gene: TRBV20-1; j_gene: TRBJ1-1; CDR3aa: CSARDWQGGAEAFF
v_gene: TRBV7-2; j_gene: TRBJ2-1; CDR3aa: CASSQGLNEQFF
v_gene: TRBV3-1; j_gene: TRBJ2-5; CDR3aa: CASSLAVGTQYF
v_gene: TRBV7-2; j_gene: TRBJ2-1; CDR3aa: CASSLEVVKHPKQFF
v_gene: TRBV7-6; j_gene: TRBJ2-3; CDR3aa: CASSVRWDNTQYF
v_gene: TRBV29-1; j_gene: TRBJ2-2; CDR3aa: CSVVRQVPRGGELFF
v_gene: TRBV7-9; j_gene: TRBJ2-5; CDR3aa: CASSLIGETQYF
v_gene: TRBV28; j_gene: TRBJ2-2; CDR3aa: CASSGQGYTGELFF
v_gene: TRBV20-1; j_gene: TRBJ2-3; CDR3aa: CSAVSGQRADTQYF
v_gene: TRBV19; j_gene: TRBJ1-5; CDR3aa: CASSISPKGPQHF
v_gene: TRBV18; j_gene: TRBJ1-5; CDR3aa: CASSQRDSIGGNQPQHF